This TCR beta chain was sequenced during a study of OX40 agonist ivuxolimab in advanced cancers. The CDR3 spans 15 residues. Germline values: CDR1 MNHEY, CDR2 SVGAGI. With V trimmed by 5 bases and J by 5 bases, 9 bases remained unmatched. The method was immunoSEQ multiplex PCR; TCRdb's version includes in-frame clones alone and lacks a portion of them. The sample contains 65,000 to 75,000 clones, around 84% of which appear only once. This receptor was obtained from an adult with an advanced solid tumor such as melanoma, head and neck, liver or kidney cancer. Material: CD4+ or CD8+ T cells sorted from blood, obtained in a trial of the OX40 agonist ivuxolimab. This sequence joins TRBV6-5 and TRBJ2-5; 9 nucleotides line up with TRBD2. The CDR3 DNA sequence: TGTGCCAGCAGTAACGCAAGGACTAGCGCGGAGACCCAGTACTTC. It translates to CASSNARTSAETQYF.